Here is one T cell receptor (beta chain) with its context. The data were taken from a study of blood T cell repertoires in COVID-19. Libraries were prepared by immunoSEQ multiplex PCR; TCRdb keeps only in-frame clonotypes and omits some of them. The data hold roughly 130,000 clones, with 60% to 85% observed a single time. Germline CDR1 reads MNHEY; CDR2 reads SMNVEV (reference sequence). There are 12 residues in the CDR3. V lost 6 bases to trimming and J lost 5 bases, with 10 bases between them. The receptor was isolated from a man in his fifties with acute or convalescent COVID-19. Sequencing was performed on peripheral blood. The chain is built from TRBV27 and TRBJ2-5, with a tentative D call TRBD2 (5 bases). This chain's CDR3 is CASSPEGETQYF. CDR3 DNA: TGTGCCAGCAGCCCCGAGGGCGAGACCCAGTACTTC.